One and the same sample provided the 25 T cell receptor beta chains below, sequenced in a study of Graves' ophthalmopathy and Graves' hyperthyroidism. Researchers took RNA transcripts and amplified TCR beta CDR3 regions from them. First-round RT-PCR with HTBI primers preceded a second-round multiplex PCR. TCRdb fed the multiplex PCR reads into MiXCR, producing one record per CDR3 protein. Of over a million distinct CDR3 sequences in the sample, less than 45% were seen once. The sequenced material came from peripheral blood or thyroid tissue (not recorded which). All receptors come from an adult man with Graves' hyperthyroidism.

The chain is built from TRBV7-2 and TRBJ1-5, with TRBD1 as a possible D gene (5 bases). Germline lookup yields CDR1 SGHTA and CDR2 FQGNSA. V gave up 3 bases and J gave up 11 bases, with 20 bases separating them. This CDR3 has 15 amino acids. In DNA, the CDR3 is TGTGCCAGCAGCTTGGAAGCGGGGGGGTTGGAGACCCAGCATTTT. Translation: CASSLEAGGLETQHF.

This clonotype occurred many times. The gene calls are TRBV12-3 or TRBV12-4 and TRBJ2-5; D is perhaps TRBD2 (5 bases). The CDR3 runs to 13 residues. V lost 7 bases to trimming and J lost 2 bases, with 11 bases between them. The CDR3 sequence is CASNLLGQETQYF. The CDR3 DNA sequence: TGTGCCAGCAACCTACTAGGGCAAGAGACCCAGTACTTC.

The chain joins TRBV7-6 to TRBJ1-4; 8 nucleotides match TRBD1. The junction had 2 bases not matched to a gene; V was cut back by 5 bases and J by 3 bases. Germline V CDR1 and CDR2: SGHVS, FNYEAQ. The CDR3 covers 14 residues. CDR3 in DNA: TGTGCCAGCAGCGCAGGGGGCTCTAATGAAAAACTGTTTTTT. Translating gives CASSAGGSNEKLFF.

The chain has TRBV14 and TRBJ1-3, with D possibly being TRBD1 (5 bases). Germline V gene data show CDR1 as SGHDN and CDR2 as FVKESK. V gave up 1 base and J gave up 4 bases, with 11 bases separating them. CDR3 size: 15 residues. CDR3 region: CASSQGEGAGNTIYF. The CDR3 DNA sequence: TGTGCCAGCAGCCAAGGTGAAGGGGCCGGAAACACCATATATTTT.

This clonotype was counted ten times or more. This rearrangement joins TRBV19 to TRBJ1-5; the D gene is possibly TRBD1 (5 bases). V shed 6 bases and J shed 0 bases, with 21 bases lying between them. The CDR3 loop spans 18 amino acids. Germline V gives CDR1 LNHDA, CDR2 SQIVND (reference sequence). This CDR3 is CASSRLGQGFVSNQPQHF. The CDR3, as DNA: TGTGCCAGTAGCCGTTTGGGGCAGGGCTTCGTTAGCAATCAGCCCCAGCATTTT. The full variable domain, with the rest looked up from reference TRBV19 and TRBJ1-5, is DGGITQSPKYLFRKEGQNVTLSCEQNLNHDAMYWYRQDPGQGLRLIYYSQIVNDFQKGDIAEGYSVSREKKESFPLTVTSAQKNPTAFYLCASSRLGQGFVSNQPQHFGDGTRLSIL.

The CDR3 region has the DNA TGCGCCAGCAGCCAAGATCGGGGAAGGGCCGAGCAGTACTTC. It yields the protein CASSQDRGRAEQYF. This sequence joins TRBV4-1 and TRBJ2-7; D is perhaps TRBD2 (5 bases). Germline lookup yields CDR1 MGHRA and CDR2 YSYEKL. This CDR3 has 14 residues. With 0 bases removed from V and 6 bases from J, the gap between germline ends came to 12 bases.

There are many counts of this clonotype. V is TRBV6-5 and J is TRBJ1-2; D is ambiguous. V dropped 4 bases and J dropped 7 bases, with 4 bases sitting between them. The V gene's germline CDR1 is MNHEY and CDR2 SVGAGI. This CDR3 is built from 10 residues. The CDR3 loop reads CASSSGGYTF. CDR3 nucleotides: TGTGCCAGCAGTTCAGGTGGCTACACCTTC.

In this sample, this clonotype turned up many times. The V and J genes are TRBV20-1 and TRBJ2-2; weak D call: TRBD1 (5 bases). The CDR3 consists of 14 residues. V lost 5 bases and J 2 bases, leaving 12 bases between the germline ends. The germline gives CDR1 DFQATT, CDR2 SNEGSKA (reference sequence). CDR3 loop: CSAARTLNTGELFF. DNA for the CDR3: TGCAGTGCTGCAAGGACACTTAACACCGGGGAGCTGTTTTTT.

This chain connects TRBV15 to TRBJ2-5; 8 bases match TRBD1. The CDR3 totals 14 residues. V gave up 1 base and J gave up 11 bases; unmatched junction bases: 9. Germline values: CDR1 LNHNV, CDR2 YYDKDF (reference sequence). The CDR3 spells CATSRGGQADEQYF. CDR3 sequence (DNA): TGTGCCACCAGCAGAGGGGGACAGGCTGATGAGCAGTACTTC.

V and J are TRBV7-2 and TRBJ2-2, with TRBD1 matching 9 bases. V shed 9 bases and J 0 bases; nucleotides not matched to a gene: 8. This CDR3 has 16 residues. CDR1 and CDR2 from the germline V gene are SGHTA and FQGNSA. CDR3 in DNA: TGTGCCAGACAACAGGGGGCGAGTCCGAACACCGGGGAGCTGTTTTTT. It yields the protein CARQQGASPNTGELFF.

Details on this clonotype: A much larger clone sits a single nucleotide away, making a read error possible. This chain connects TRBV24-1 to TRBJ2-7; TRBD2 matches at 7 bases. Germline V CDR1 and CDR2: KGHDR, SFDVKD. There are 13 residues in the CDR3. CDR3 sequence (DNA): TGTACCACCAGTGATTGGGCTAGCGGCGAGCAGTACTTC. This sequence encodes CTTSDWASGEQYF.

The sample holds a few counts of this clonotype. J is TRBJ1-1 and V is TRBV7-9, with unresolved D. This CDR3 region has 17 residues. The V and J ends lost 3 bases and 7 bases respectively, with 24 bases between them. Germline V gene sequence: CDR1 SEHNR, CDR2 FQNEAQ (reference sequence). The CDR3 DNA follows: TGTGCCAGCAGCTTTCTTCAAAGTTTAGATGGAGGAGGTGAAGCTTTCTTT. It is translated as CASSFLQSLDGGGEAFF.

In the case of this clonotype: A much larger clone lies a single base off, so this may be a read error. V is TRBV20-1 and J is TRBJ1-1; D may be TRBD1 (5 bases). Trimming removed 5 bases at V and 3 bases at J, with 13 bases between. Germline V CDR1 and CDR2: DFQATT, SNEGSKA (reference sequence). The CDR3 consists of 13 residues. CDR3 protein: CSAGGPGYTEAFF. CDR3 DNA: TGCAGTGCTGGGGGACCGGGGTACACTGAAGCTTTCTTT.

In this sample, this clonotype turned up once. This CDR3 fails to terminate in the conserved phenylalanine or tryptophan, so it likely reflects a read error. The rearrangement uses TRBV5-1 and TRBJ1-1, with 10 bases fitting TRBD1. The CDR3 is 13 amino acids. The trim removed 4 bases at V and 6 bases at J, leaving 3 bases unmatched. Looked up from germline, CDR1 is SGHRS and CDR2 is YFSETQ. This chain's CDR3 is CASSGGTGAEAFL. The CDR3 DNA follows: TGCGCCAGCAGCGGAGGGACAGGGGCTGAAGCTTTCCTT.

The J gene is TRBJ2-2, the V gene TRBV5-5; D remains unclear. The CDR3 runs 14 residues. With 3 bases removed from V and 6 bases from J, the gap between germline ends came to 12 bases. Per the germline V gene, CDR1 is SGHKS and CDR2 is YYEKEE (reference sequence). The CDR3 nucleotides read TGTGCCAGCAGCTGGCAGGCTGTGGCCGGGGAGCTGTTTTTT. Its translation: CASSWQAVAGELFF.

At least ten counts were recorded for this clonotype. This chain uses TRBV5-1 with TRBJ1-5; TRBD1 is a possible D gene (6 bases). The V end lost 1 base, the J end lost 3 bases, and 11 bases lay between the germline ends. CDR3 length equals 15 residues. Germline V CDR1 and CDR2: SGHRS, YFSETQ. The chain's CDR3 is CASSLFTGTNQPQHF. The CDR3 region has the DNA TGCGCCAGCAGCTTGTTTACAGGGACCAATCAGCCCCAGCATTTT.

In its sample, this clonotype was seen many times. This chain uses TRBV7-2 with TRBJ1-5; D not resolved. Germline assignment: CDR1 SGHTA and CDR2 FQGNSA. Trimming took 5 bases from V and 4 from J, leaving 21 bases between them. There are 17 residues in the CDR3. CDR3 DNA sequence: TGTGCCAGCAGCCTTCGAGCCGCGGAAAAAGGGAATCAGCCCCAGCATTTT. Translation gives CASSLRAAEKGNQPQHF.

Worth noting for this clonotype: One base away lies a much larger clone, so this may be a sequencing read error. This rearrangement joins TRBV20-1 to TRBJ2-7; D is perhaps TRBD1 (5 bases). Trimming pared 5 bases from V and 5 bases from J, leaving 13 bases between. Germline V CDR1 and CDR2: DFQATT, SNEGSKA (reference sequence). The CDR3 length is 12 residues. CDR3: CSAQGDHDEQYF. DNA of the CDR3: TGCAGTGCTCAAGGGGATCACGACGAGCAGTACTTC.

V usage is TRBV20-1 and J usage is TRBJ1-1, with D possibly TRBD1 on 5 matching bases. The germline V and J ends were trimmed by 5 bases and 0 bases, with 19 bases remaining between them. The CDR3 runs 16 residues. Germline V CDR1 and CDR2: DFQATT, SNEGSKA (reference sequence). The CDR3 spells CSALRGASRVNTEAFF. Here the CDR3 DNA reads TGCAGTGCTCTTAGAGGGGCCTCGCGGGTGAACACTGAAGCTTTCTTT.

There are many counts of this clonotype. The V and J genes are TRBV2 and TRBJ2-2; 8 bases align to TRBD1. J gave up 4 bases and V 7 bases, and 8 bases lay outside the gene matches. The CDR3 spans 15 residues. The germline V gene encodes CDR1 SNHLY and CDR2 FYNNEI. For the CDR3, the DNA is TGTGCCAGCAACGGCAGGGGGCTTGGCACCGGGGAGCTGTTTTTT. Its translation: CASNGRGLGTGELFF.

This clonotype was recorded many times. The rearrangement links TRBV7-6 to TRBJ2-7; perhaps D is TRBD1 or TRBD2 (5 bases each). Germline V lookup: CDR1 SGHVS, CDR2 FNYEAQ. The CDR3 runs to 16 residues. V lost 0 bases and J 4 bases, leaving 16 bases between the germline ends. CDR3 nucleotide sequence: TGTGCCAGCAGCTTAGCCCCCGGGACGGATCATTACGAGCAGTACTTC. It encodes CASSLAPGTDHYEQYF.

Many counts were recorded for this clonotype. The V call is TRBV10-2, the J call TRBJ1-6; the D gene is possibly TRBD1 (6 bases). V lost 3 bases, J lost 7 bases, and 13 bases lay in between. Looked up from germline, CDR1 is WSHSY and CDR2 is SAAADI. The CDR3 contains 15 residues. This CDR3 is CASSDGQPVNSPLHF. The CDR3 DNA is TGCGCCAGCAGTGACGGACAGCCCGTGAATTCACCCCTCCACTTT.

This clonotype was seen at least ten times. V and J are TRBV7-2 and TRBJ1-1; D is unresolved. Germline-derived CDR1 and CDR2 are SGHTA and FQGNSA. Trimming left V 3 bases short and J 5 bases short, with 13 bases between. This CDR3 is 14 amino acids long. The CDR3 spells CASSFPGRKTEAFF. DNA of the CDR3: TGTGCCAGCAGCTTCCCCGGGAGGAAAACTGAAGCTTTCTTT.

This clonotype came up many times. V gene TRBV20-1 combines with J gene TRBJ1-2; D gene ambiguous. The CDR3 loop spans 11 amino acids. Looked up from germline, CDR1 is DFQATT and CDR2 is SNEGSKA (reference sequence). Trimming removed 6 bases at V and 8 bases at J, with 13 bases between. The CDR3 region is CSAALSPGYTF. The CDR3, as DNA: TGCAGTGCCGCCCTCTCTCCAGGCTACACCTTC.

There are many counts of this clonotype. This sequence joins TRBV5-8 and TRBJ1-5; a weak D match, TRBD1 (6 bases). Germline V lookup: CDR1 SGHTS, CDR2 YDEGEE. The CDR3 runs to 15 residues. V lost 4 bases and J 0 bases, leaving 11 bases between the germline ends. The CDR3 sequence is CASSVGQVSNQPQHF. The CDR3 DNA sequence: TGTGCCAGCAGCGTGGGACAAGTTAGCAATCAGCCCCAGCATTTT.